Listed below are T cell receptor beta chains from one sample, sequenced in a study of type 1 and type 2 diabetes patients. TCRdb passed the multiplex PCR reads through MiXCR, listing each CDR3 protein once. Here the sample spans about 250,000 distinct CDR3 sequences, 40% to 50% being singletons. Source material: peripheral blood mononuclear cells (PBMCs). The receptor source for this set is a man between 18 and 35 years old with type 2 diabetes. Both conserved end residues are part of each CDR3. D genes are given only for firm matches. Clone size is not always given. Where it is, it says once, few, many or a class for expanded clones.

V: TRBV5-1; size: many; D: NA; J: TRBJ1-6; CDR3: CASSTGLEDSPLHF; DNA: TGCGCCAGCTCGACCGGGTTAGAGGATTCACCCCTCCACTTT
V: TRBV2; size: NA; D: NA; J: TRBJ2-6; CDR3: CAGTRDLSGANVLTF; DNA: TGTGCCGGAACACGGGACCTCTCTGGGGCCAACGTCCTGACTTTC
V: TRBV30; size: NA; D: NA; J: TRBJ1-6; CDR3: CAWSLQGWSPLHF; DNA: TGTGCCTGGAGTTTACAGGGTTGGTCACCCCTCCACTTT
V: TRBV19; size: NA; D: TRBD1; J: TRBJ2-7; CDR3: CASSILATGKVAWEQYF; DNA: TGTGCCAGTAGTATTTTGGCGACAGGGAAGGTGGCGTGGGAGCAGTACTTC
V: TRBV3-1; size: NA; D: NA; J: TRBJ2-7; CDR3: CASSLGGGRYEQYF; DNA: TGTGCCAGCAGCCTAGGGGGGGGACGGTACGAGCAGTACTTC
V: TRBV28; size: NA; D: NA; J: TRBJ1-1; CDR3: CASSAVGTLTEAFF; DNA: TGTGCCAGCAGCGCCGTGGGGACCCTTACTGAAGCTTTCTTT
V: TRBV20-1; size: NA; D: NA; J: TRBJ1-5; CDR3: CSARGLEPNQPQHF; DNA: TGCAGTGCTAGAGGACTGGAACCCAATCAGCCCCAGCATTTT
V: TRBV10-3; size: few; D: NA; J: TRBJ2-7; CDR3: CAISEATVGHGAVLSYEQYF; DNA: TGTGCCATCAGTGAGGCTACGGTGGGCCACGGAGCGGTCCTCTCCTACGAGCAGTACTTC
V: TRBV2; size: NA; D: NA; J: TRBJ2-1; CDR3: CASAVLGAGARGEQFF; DNA: TGTGCCAGCGCCGTCCTGGGGGCGGGAGCAAGGGGTGAGCAGTTCTTC
V: TRBV9; size: NA; D: TRBD1; J: TRBJ1-2; CDR3: CASSVGGDRGRDGYTF; DNA: TGTGCCAGCAGCGTAGGAGGGGACAGGGGGCGCGATGGCTACACCTTC
V: TRBV6-6; size: NA; D: TRBD1; J: TRBJ2-3; CDR3: CASSKRDRSTDTQYF; DNA: TGTGCCAGCAGTAAAAGGGACAGGAGCACAGATACGCAGTATTTT